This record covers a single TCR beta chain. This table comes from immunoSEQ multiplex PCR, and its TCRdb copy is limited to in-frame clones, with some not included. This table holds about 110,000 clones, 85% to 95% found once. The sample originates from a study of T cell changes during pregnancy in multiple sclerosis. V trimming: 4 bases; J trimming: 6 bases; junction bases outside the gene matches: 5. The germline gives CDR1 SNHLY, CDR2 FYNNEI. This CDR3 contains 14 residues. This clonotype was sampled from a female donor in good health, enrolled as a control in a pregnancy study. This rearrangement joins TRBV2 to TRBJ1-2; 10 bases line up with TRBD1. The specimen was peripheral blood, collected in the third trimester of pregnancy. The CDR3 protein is CASSVGTGVHGYTF. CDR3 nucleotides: TGTGCCAGCAGTGTGGGGACAGGGGTCCATGGCTACACCTTC.